The next 9 T cell receptor beta chains were all read from a single sample in a study of blood T cell repertoires in COVID-19. TCRdb keeps only in-frame clones here, not all; method: immunoSEQ multiplex PCR. The sample has just under 150,000 clones, around four fifths seen once; the top ten hold roughly 4.5%. Sample: peripheral blood. The receptors originated from a human donor in a cohort sampled during active COVID-19.

The CDR3 protein is CACPTAGVGGYTF. CDR3 in DNA: TGTGCCTGTCCCACGGCGGGGGTCGGCGGCTACACCTTC. This chain links TRBV30 with TRBJ1-2; possibly TRBD1 for D (5 bases). The CDR3 has 13 amino acids. The V gene lost 6 bases and the J gene lost 8 bases, with 19 bases spanning the gap. The germline V gene has CDR1 GTSNPN and CDR2 SVGIG (reference sequence). Filled out from reference TRBV30 and TRBJ1-2, the complete variable domain reads SQTIHQWPATLVQPVGSPLSLECTVEGTSNPNLYWYRQAAGRGLQLLFYSVGIGQISSEVPQNLSASRPQDRQFILSSKKLLLSDSGFYLCACPTAGVGGYTFGSGTRLTVV.

This clone has just a few counts. This chain uses TRBV11-3 with TRBJ1-1; 7 nucleotides agree with TRBD1. This CDR3 region has 16 residues. V dropped 6 bases and J dropped 4; count of bases not matched to a gene: 14. Germline loops: CDR1 SGHNT, CDR2 YENEEA. Here the CDR3 reads CASSPSGTASGTEAFF. For the CDR3, the DNA is TGTGCCAGCAGTCCATCCGGGACAGCCTCAGGCACTGAAGCTTTCTTT.

This chain connects TRBV7-8 to TRBJ1-1; D is perhaps TRBD1 (5 bases). The CDR3 spans 14 residues. V lost 1 base, J lost 4 bases, and 10 bases lay in between. Germline V lookup: CDR1 SGHVS, CDR2 FQNEAQ. The CDR3 DNA reads TGTGCCAGCAGCTTAGGAGGGACTCCCACTGAAGCTTTCTTT. It yields the protein CASSLGGTPTEAFF.

The rearrangement uses TRBV19 and TRBJ2-1; no definite D call. Deletions cut 1 base from V and 7 bases from J, with 8 bases between. Looked up from germline, CDR1 is LNHDA and CDR2 is SQIVND (reference sequence). The CDR3 spans 13 residues. The CDR3 DNA sequence: TGTGCCAGTAGTATAGTTCCCAATAATGAGCAGTTCTTC. Translation: CASSIVPNNEQFF. The full variable domain, rest sourced from reference TRBV19 and TRBJ2-1, is DGGITQSPKYLFRKEGQNVTLSCEQNLNHDAMYWYRQDPGQGLRLIYYSQIVNDFQKGDIAEGYSVSREKKESFPLTVTSAQKNPTAFYLCASSIVPNNEQFFGPGTRLTVL.

This clone appeared once. The chain employs TRBV3-1 (or the pseudogene TRBV3-2) and TRBJ2-3; 7 nucleotides match TRBD1. Germline values: CDR1 LGHDT, CDR2 YNNKEL (reference sequence). The trim removed 3 bases at V and 3 bases at J, leaving 6 bases unmatched. The CDR3 is made up of 15 amino acids. CDR3 protein: CASSHFTGETDTQYF. In DNA, the CDR3 is TGTGCCAGCAGCCACTTCACAGGGGAGACAGATACGCAGTATTTT.

The chain uses TRBV6-5 and TRBJ1-6, with TRBD1 identical over 7 bases. The CDR3 is 12 residues long. In germline, CDR1 is MNHEY, CDR2 SVGAGI. V trimming: 11 bases; J trimming: 8 bases; junction bases outside the gene matches: 6. CDR3 amino acids: CAGRQGDSPLHF. For the CDR3, the DNA is TGTGCCGGCCGACAGGGTGATTCACCCCTCCACTTT.

The chain joins TRBV19 to TRBJ2-3; 7 bases fit TRBD1. The CDR3 consists of 15 residues. Germline V gives CDR1 LNHDA, CDR2 SQIVND (reference sequence). J gave up 2 bases and V 1 base, and 3 bases lay outside the gene matches. The CDR3 protein is CASSIGDRITDTQYF. The CDR3 DNA sequence: TGTGCCAGTAGTATAGGGGACAGAATCACAGATACGCAGTATTTT.

Only one count was recorded for this clone. This chain uses TRBV27 with TRBJ1-1; D gene unclear. The CDR3 runs to 14 residues. Germline assignment: CDR1 MNHEY and CDR2 SMNVEV (reference sequence). Deletions cut 0 bases from V and 1 base from J, with 6 bases between. For the CDR3, the DNA is TGTGCCAGCAGTTTATCGGGCCCGAACACTGAAGCTTTCTTT. It codes for CASSLSGPNTEAFF.

The J gene is TRBJ1-3, the V gene TRBV12-3 or TRBV12-4; 8 bases fit TRBD1. The CDR3 is made up of 13 amino acids. Unmatched junction bases numbered 1, after V lost 6 bases and J lost 3 bases. The CDR3 DNA is TGTGCCAGCAGGGGGACAGGTGGAAACACCATATATTTT. It translates to CASRGTGGNTIYF.